Listed here are 24 T cell receptor beta chains from one sample, sequenced in a study of regulatory T cells in long-lasting Graves disease (dated by TCRdb to about 2021). The time point label for this specimen denotes: newly diagnosed GD, antithyroid drugs for less than 3 months. For both TCR sequencing and RNA sequencing, RNA was extracted from PBMCs using TRIzol. Receptor libraries were prepared by multiplex PCR. Sequenced on an Illumina HiSeq 4000. iRepertoire HTBI primers and Arm-PCR amplification of CDR3 regions were used to construct TCR beta libraries. Using fastp at Q25 and MiXCR, TCRdb reprocessed the public reads and kept productive beta chains. Identical CDR3 protein sequences are pooled into one entry, listed with their most common genes and DNA. This sample has fewer than 450,000 distinct CDR3 sequences in its table, and 15% of those were observed once. Of the sample, 7.8% is held by the ten largest clones.

These data also featured in a second study, about T cells in Graves' hyperthyroidism and ophthalmopathy.

The source was peripheral blood mononuclear cells (PBMCs), collected at new diagnosis, from a patient treated with antithyroid drugs. These receptors all come from a middle-aged woman with Graves disease. Donor details come from another sample of the same person, matched by shared clones.

The chain links TRBV28 to TRBJ1-1, with D possibly being TRBD1 (6 bases). There are 14 residues in the CDR3. Trimming took off 5 bases at V and 1 base at J, with 11 bases between the two ends. Germline-derived CDR1 and CDR2 are MDHEN and SYDVKM. The CDR3: CASSDSQGNTEAFF. The CDR3 DNA sequence: TGTGCCAGCAGTGATTCACAGGGGAACACTGAAGCTTTCTTT.

The chain carries TRBV18 and TRBJ2-1, with D possibly matching TRBD2 (7 bases). Germline V gene sequence: CDR1 KGHSH, CDR2 LQKENI. Between the trimmed V and J ends, which lost 6 bases and 9 bases, there was a span of 18 bases. This CDR3 has 14 amino acids. CDR3 amino acids: CASSGGQILAEQFF. The CDR3 coding sequence is TGTGCCAGCTCGGGGGGGCAGATCCTAGCTGAGCAGTTCTTC. The full variable domain, its missing parts supplied by reference TRBV18 and TRBJ2-1, is NAGVMQNPRHLVRRRGQEARLRCSPMKGHSHVYWYRQLPEEGLKFMVYLQKENIIDESGMPKERFSAEFPKEGPSILRIQQVVRGDSAAYFCASSGGQILAEQFFGPGTRLTVL.

This clonotype was seen a few times. A read error may be the cause here, since a much bigger clone is one base away. This rearrangement joins TRBV11-2 to TRBJ2-7; 8 bases match TRBD1. The CDR3 contains 15 residues. V lost 6 bases to trimming and J lost 2 bases; unmatched junction nucleotides: 9. The V gene's germline CDR1 is SGHAT and CDR2 FQNNGV. The CDR3: CASRPTGQGTYEQYF. The CDR3 DNA is TGTGCCAGCAGACCTACAGGACAGGGAACCTACGAGCAGTACTTC.

There are many counts of this clonotype. The chain recombines TRBV12-3 or TRBV12-4 with TRBJ1-2; a weak D match, TRBD1 (5 bases). V dropped 3 bases and J dropped 7 bases, with 12 bases sitting between them. The CDR3 loop spans 13 amino acids. The CDR3 DNA sequence: TGTGCCAGCAGTTTGCAGGGAACGGTTGGCTACACCTTC. Its translation is CASSLQGTVGYTF.

Ten or more counts support this clonotype. This may come from a read error, since a much larger clone is one base off. The V and J genes are TRBV6-2 or TRBV6-3 and TRBJ2-1; D unclear. This CDR3 is built from 11 residues. With 0 bases removed from V and 6 bases from J, the gap between germline ends came to 0 bases. Germline V gene lookup returns CDR1 MNHEY and CDR2 SVGEGT. CDR3: CASSYSNEQFF. CDR3 sequence (DNA): TGTGCCAGCAGTTACTCCAATGAGCAGTTCTTC.

Ten or more counts support this clonotype. This rearrangement joins TRBV6-5 to TRBJ2-2, with 11 bases lining up with TRBD2. From germline, CDR1 is MNHEY and CDR2 SVGAGI. The V segment lost 2 bases and the J segment 5 bases; nucleotides outside the gene matches: 4. The CDR3 has 16 amino acids. CDR3 region: CASSYLAGGGTGELFF. CDR3 DNA sequence: TGTGCCAGCAGTTACCTAGCGGGAGGTGGAACCGGGGAGCTGTTTTTT.

Many counts were recorded for this clonotype. This chain links TRBV2 with TRBJ1-5, with 7 bases identical to TRBD1. The germline CDR1 and CDR2 sequences are SNHLY and FYNNEI. The V gene end was trimmed by 9 bases and the J gene end by 4 bases; junction bases not matched to a gene: 6. This CDR3 is built from 13 residues. CDR3 sequence (DNA): TGTGCCAGTGCGGGACAGCAAAATCAGCCCCAGCATTTT. This encodes CASAGQQNQPQHF.

The V call is TRBV3-1, the J call TRBJ1-1; D ambiguous. V lost 3 bases to trimming and J lost 10 bases, with 12 bases between them. The CDR3 covers 12 residues. Germline V lookup: CDR1 LGHDT, CDR2 YNNKEL (reference sequence). DNA of the CDR3: TGTGCCAGCAGCCACTCTGACAACCGAGCTTTCTTT. Protein product: CASSHSDNRAFF. Looking up the rest from reference TRBV3-1 and TRBJ1-1 gives the full variable domain: DTAVSQTPKYLVTQMGNDKSIKCEQNLGHDTMYWYKQDSKKFLKIMFSYNNKELIINETVPNRFSPKSPDKAHLNLHINSLELGDSAVYFCASSHSDNRAFFGQGTRLTVV.

This clonotype has a count of ten or more. The chain has TRBV20-1 and TRBJ2-3; D remains ambiguous. The V end was cut by 2 bases, the J end by 4 bases, with 7 bases between. Germline CDR1 is DFQATT and CDR2 is SNEGSKA (reference sequence). The CDR3 runs 12 residues. The DNA of the CDR3 is TGCAGTGCTAGATTGGTTTCAGATACGCAGTATTTT. This sequence encodes CSARLVSDTQYF.

The sample holds many counts of this clonotype. The chain employs TRBV5-5 and TRBJ2-7; TRBD1 might be the D (5 bases). There are 13 residues in the CDR3. Trimming took 5 bases from V and 4 from J, leaving 13 bases between them. Germline V gene lookup returns CDR1 SGHKS and CDR2 YYEKEE (reference sequence). CDR3 loop: CASSSQGRYEQYF. CDR3 DNA sequence: TGTGCCAGCAGTTCCCAGGGCCGATACGAGCAGTACTTC.

This sequence joins TRBV13 and TRBJ2-7; 10 positions match TRBD2. Germline V CDR1 and CDR2: PRHDT, FYEKMQ (reference sequence). CDR3 length equals 16 residues. V shed 2 bases, J shed 2 bases, and the junction held 6 bases outside the gene matches. The DNA for the CDR3 is TGTGCCAGCAGCTTAATCGGGACTAGCGCGACCTACGAGCAGTACTTC. It yields the protein CASSLIGTSATYEQYF.

This clonotype was detected many times. The V call is TRBV9, the J call TRBJ2-5; TRBD2 aligns across 7 bases. This CDR3 contains 16 residues. With V trimmed by 0 bases and J by 2 bases, 7 bases remained unmatched. Germline-derived CDR1 and CDR2 are SGDLS and YYNGEE. Here the CDR3 reads CASSVGGGGAQETQYF. The CDR3 DNA is TGTGCCAGCAGCGTAGGGGGCGGGGGTGCTCAAGAGACCCAGTACTTC.

The chain uses TRBV7-2 and TRBJ2-3; a weak D match, TRBD2 (6 bases). The V gene lost 4 bases and the J gene lost 6 bases, with 14 bases spanning the gap. CDR1 and CDR2 (germline): SGHTA, FQGNSA. The CDR3 is 14 amino acids. CDR3 region: CASSSEGGRDTQYF. The DNA for the CDR3 is TGTGCCAGCAGCTCCGAGGGAGGTCGGGATACGCAGTATTTT.

This clonotype was detected only a few times. CDR3 region: CASRLETGEAFF. In DNA form, the CDR3 reads TGTGCCAGCAGGCTAGAGACGGGTGAAGCTTTCTTT. The chain is built from TRBV7-8 and TRBJ1-1; no clear D. Trimming removed 6 bases at V and 7 bases at J, with 12 bases between. The CDR3 loop spans 12 amino acids. Germline V gene sequence: CDR1 SGHVS, CDR2 FQNEAQ.

This rearrangement joins TRBV4-2 to TRBJ2-3; 11 positions agree with TRBD2. The germline CDR1 and CDR2 sequences are LGHNA and YNFKEQ. V lost 0 bases, J lost 2 bases, and 7 bases stayed unmatched. The CDR3 covers 18 residues. CDR3: CASSQDPGTSGLTDTQYF. The DNA for the CDR3 is TGTGCCAGCAGCCAAGATCCGGGGACTAGCGGCCTCACAGATACGCAGTATTTT.

This clonotype was seen at least ten times. The chain uses TRBV9 and TRBJ2-7; 8 nucleotides align to TRBD2. Germline CDR1 reads SGDLS; CDR2 reads YYNGEE. The ends lost 5 bases at V and 6 bases at J; junction bases unmatched: 7. This CDR3 has 13 amino acids. The CDR3 region has the DNA TGTGCCAGCAGTAGAGCGGGAGACGGCGAGCAGTACTTC. Its translation: CASSRAGDGEQYF.

In this sample, this clonotype turned up many times. The rearrangement links TRBV20-1 to TRBJ2-3; TRBD2 aligns across 16 bases. The CDR3 runs 17 residues. From germline, CDR1 is DFQATT and CDR2 SNEGSKA (reference sequence). V lost 6 bases, J lost 1 base, and 7 bases stayed unmatched. CDR3 region: CSAAGTSGRAGTDTQYF. DNA for the CDR3: TGCAGTGCCGCCGGGACTAGCGGGAGGGCCGGCACAGATACGCAGTATTTT.

This clonotype has ten or more counts. This chain connects TRBV28 to TRBJ1-5; tentative D call: TRBD1 (5 bases). V lost 8 bases to trimming and J lost 0 bases, with 17 bases between them. CDR3 length equals 16 residues. Germline V gene data show CDR1 as MDHEN and CDR2 as SYDVKM. The CDR3 coding sequence is TGTGCCAGCCACATTCAGGGCGGGTATAGCAATCAGCCCCAGCATTTT. Amino acid sequence: CASHIQGGYSNQPQHF. Combining the CDR3 with reference TRBV28 and TRBJ1-5 gives the whole variable domain DVKVTQSSRYLVKRTGEKVFLECVQDMDHENMFWYRQDPGLGLRLIYFSYDVKMKEKGDIPEGYSVSREKKERFSLILESASTNQTSMYLCASHIQGGYSNQPQHFGDGTRLSIL.

This clonotype has just one count. The chain employs TRBV11-2 and TRBJ2-4; TRBD2 matches at 7 bases. The CDR3 is 11 amino acids. The germline gives CDR1 SGHAT, CDR2 FQNNGV. Trimming cost V 5 bases and J 10 bases; bases outside gene matches: 2. CDR3 sequence reads: CASSGGGIQYF. The CDR3 DNA follows: TGTGCCAGCAGCGGCGGGGGTATTCAGTACTTC.

This clonotype has a count of ten or more. The chain links TRBV25-1 to TRBJ2-1, with 7 bases that match TRBD1. Germline lookup yields CDR1 MGHDK and CDR2 SYGVNS. Trimming took 4 bases from V and 9 from J; bases not matched to a gene: 6. CDR3 size: 13 residues. CDR3 region: CASSGGGKGEQFF. DNA of the CDR3: TGTGCCAGCAGTGGAGGGGGCAAGGGTGAGCAGTTCTTC.

This clonotype was observed many times. The V and J genes are TRBV28 and TRBJ1-2; D is ambiguous. Germline loops: CDR1 MDHEN, CDR2 SYDVKM. This CDR3 has 14 amino acids. Trimming stripped 3 bases from V and 7 bases from J, with 15 bases between. CDR3 loop: CASSLPGIAGGYTF. The CDR3 coding sequence is TGTGCCAGCAGTTTGCCCGGGATAGCGGGTGGCTACACCTTC.

At least ten counts were recorded for this clonotype. The rearrangement links TRBV11-2 to TRBJ1-1, with TRBD1 identical over 12 bases. Germline CDR1 reads SGHAT; CDR2 reads FQNNGV. V shed 4 bases, J shed 0 bases, and the junction held 9 bases outside the gene matches. The CDR3 covers 18 residues. CDR3 in DNA: TGTGCCAGCAGCTCGGGAGGAGGGACAGGGGGCGTGAACACTGAAGCTTTCTTT. Amino acids: CASSSGGGTGGVNTEAFF.

This clonotype was seen at least ten times. The chain joins TRBV20-1 to TRBJ2-1; 16 bases fit TRBD2. The length of the CDR3 is 15 residues. With 6 bases clipped from V and 10 bases from J, the junction kept 9 bases outside the gene matches. Germline CDR1 DFQATT, CDR2 SNEGSKA (reference sequence). The CDR3 protein is CSAPGLAGGPTEQFF. Here the CDR3 DNA reads TGCAGTGCCCCGGGACTAGCGGGAGGGCCAACCGAGCAGTTCTTC.

In this sample, this clonotype turned up a few times. The chain combines TRBV19 with TRBJ1-1; D is undetermined. The CDR3 consists of 14 residues. Germline values: CDR1 LNHDA, CDR2 SQIVND (reference sequence). The germline V and J ends were trimmed by 3 bases and 0 bases, with 8 bases remaining between them. The CDR3 DNA follows: TGTGCCAGTAGTATTCCTCTGATGAACACTGAAGCTTTCTTT. As protein: CASSIPLMNTEAFF.